This T cell receptor (beta chain) was captured by sequencing in a study of blood T cell repertoires in COVID-19. Study overall: Specimens from acute and convalescent COVID-19 originated in the United States, Italy and Spain.

Only in-frame clones appear in the TCRdb table, and some are missing; sequencing was by immunoSEQ multiplex PCR. The table shows about 200,000 clones, with approximately 84% occurring only once. Trimming took 5 bases from V and 8 from J; bases not matched to a gene: 9. This CDR3 has 15 residues. The V gene's germline CDR1 is MRHNA and CDR2 SNTAGT. Sequenced input: peripheral blood. V gene TRBV6-4 combines with J gene TRBJ2-1; 10 bases line up with TRBD2. The clonotype was recovered from a human donor with acute or convalescent COVID-19. The donor label of this sample is uncertain. CDR3 amino acids: CASSLGLAEGDEQFF. CDR3 nucleotides: TGTGCCAGCAGTCTAGGACTAGCGGAAGGGGATGAGCAGTTCTTC.